This TCR beta chain was recovered during a study of blood T cell repertoires in COVID-19. Whole-study context: COVID-19 samples collected from the United States, Italy and Spain covered acute and convalescent phases. From T cells, B-cell-depleted T cells, or PBMCs came the material, which was cDNA or gDNA.

Here immunoSEQ multiplex PCR was the method, and the copy in TCRdb shows in-frame clones only, minus some. Counted here are under 110,000 clones, about 87% occurring once; the ten biggest clones make up roughly 11%. CDR1 and CDR2 (germline): SGHDT, YYEEEE. V lost 0 bases, J lost 7 bases, and 13 bases lay in between. The CDR3 is made up of 15 amino acids. The source is a woman aged 25 to 45 with acute or convalescent COVID-19. The sequenced sample consisted of peripheral blood. The chain uses TRBV5-6 and TRBJ1-4; perhaps TRBD1 as D (6 bases). The CDR3 is CASSLALGAREKLFF. The CDR3, as DNA: TGTGCCAGCAGCTTGGCCTTGGGGGCGCGTGAAAAACTGTTTTTT.